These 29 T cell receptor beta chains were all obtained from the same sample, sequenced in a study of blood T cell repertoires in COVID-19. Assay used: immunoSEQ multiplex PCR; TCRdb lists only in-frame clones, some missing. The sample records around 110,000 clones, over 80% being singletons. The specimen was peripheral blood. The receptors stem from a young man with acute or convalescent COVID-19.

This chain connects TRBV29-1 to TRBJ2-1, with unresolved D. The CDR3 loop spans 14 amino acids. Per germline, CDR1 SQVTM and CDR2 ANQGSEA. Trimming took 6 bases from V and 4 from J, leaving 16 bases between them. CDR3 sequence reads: CSVLLRNRYNEQFF. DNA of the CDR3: TGCAGCGTCCTACTGCGAAATCGGTACAATGAGCAGTTCTTC.

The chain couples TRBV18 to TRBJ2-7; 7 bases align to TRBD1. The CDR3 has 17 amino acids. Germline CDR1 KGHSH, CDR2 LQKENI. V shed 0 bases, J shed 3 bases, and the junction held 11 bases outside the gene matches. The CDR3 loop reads CASSPPLWEGGNYEQYF. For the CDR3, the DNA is TGTGCCAGCTCACCACCGCTTTGGGAAGGGGGCAACTACGAGCAGTACTTC.

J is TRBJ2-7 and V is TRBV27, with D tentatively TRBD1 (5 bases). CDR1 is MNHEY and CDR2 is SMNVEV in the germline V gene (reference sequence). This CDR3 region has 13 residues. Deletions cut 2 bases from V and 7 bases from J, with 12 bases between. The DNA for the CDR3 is TGTGCCAGCAGTTTAAGGGGCTCAGGGGAGCAGTACGTC. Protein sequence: CASSLRGSGEQYV.

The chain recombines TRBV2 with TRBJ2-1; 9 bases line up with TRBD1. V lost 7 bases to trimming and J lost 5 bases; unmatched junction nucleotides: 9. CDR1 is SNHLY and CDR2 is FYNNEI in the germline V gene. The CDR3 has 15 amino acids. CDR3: CASTADRGNNNEQFF. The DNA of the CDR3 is TGTGCCAGCACCGCAGACAGGGGGAATAACAATGAGCAGTTCTTC.

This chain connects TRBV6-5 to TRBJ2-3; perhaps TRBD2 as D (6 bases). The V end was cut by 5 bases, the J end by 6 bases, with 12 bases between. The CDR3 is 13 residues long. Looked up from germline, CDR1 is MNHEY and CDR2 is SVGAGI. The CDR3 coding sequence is TGTGCCAGCAGTATGGGGGGTATCGATACGCAGTATTTT. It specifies CASSMGGIDTQYF.

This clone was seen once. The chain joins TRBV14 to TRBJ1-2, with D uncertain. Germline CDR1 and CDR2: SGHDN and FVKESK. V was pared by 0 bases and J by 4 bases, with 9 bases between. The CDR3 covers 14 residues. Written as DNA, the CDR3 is TGTGCCAGCAGCCAAGATCGGTTTTCCTATGGCTACACCTTC. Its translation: CASSQDRFSYGYTF.

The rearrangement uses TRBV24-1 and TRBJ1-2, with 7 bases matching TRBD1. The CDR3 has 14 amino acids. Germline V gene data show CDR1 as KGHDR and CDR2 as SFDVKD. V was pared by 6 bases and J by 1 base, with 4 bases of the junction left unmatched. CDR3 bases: TGTGCCACCAGTTTTGCAGGGGGTAACTATGGCTACACCTTC. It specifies CATSFAGGNYGYTF.

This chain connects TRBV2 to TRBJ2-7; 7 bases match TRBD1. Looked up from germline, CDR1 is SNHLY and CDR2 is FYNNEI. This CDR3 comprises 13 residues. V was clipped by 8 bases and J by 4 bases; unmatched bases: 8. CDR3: CASRNRGGYEQYF. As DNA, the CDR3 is TGTGCCAGCCGAAACAGGGGTGGGTACGAGCAGTACTTC.

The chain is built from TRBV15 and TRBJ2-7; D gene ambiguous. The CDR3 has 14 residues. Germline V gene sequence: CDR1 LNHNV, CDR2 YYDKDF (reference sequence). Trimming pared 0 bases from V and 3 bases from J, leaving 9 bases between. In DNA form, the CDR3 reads TGTGCCACCAGCAGAGAAGGAGTTAACTACGAGCAGTACTTC. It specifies CATSREGVNYEQYF.

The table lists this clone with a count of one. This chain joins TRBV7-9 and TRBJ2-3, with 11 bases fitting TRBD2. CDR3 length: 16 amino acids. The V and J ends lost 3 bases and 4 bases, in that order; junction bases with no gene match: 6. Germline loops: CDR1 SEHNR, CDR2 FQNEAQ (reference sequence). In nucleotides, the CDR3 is TGTGCCAGCAGCTTCCAACTAGCGGGGGTCGCAGATACGCAGTATTTT. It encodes CASSFQLAGVADTQYF.

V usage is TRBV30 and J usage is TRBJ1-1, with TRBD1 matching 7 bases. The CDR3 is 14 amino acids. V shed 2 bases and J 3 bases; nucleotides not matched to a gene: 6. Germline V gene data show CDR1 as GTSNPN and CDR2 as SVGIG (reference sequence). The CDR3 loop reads CAWSHVTGYTEAFF. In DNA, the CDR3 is TGTGCCTGGAGTCATGTGACAGGGTACACTGAAGCTTTCTTT.

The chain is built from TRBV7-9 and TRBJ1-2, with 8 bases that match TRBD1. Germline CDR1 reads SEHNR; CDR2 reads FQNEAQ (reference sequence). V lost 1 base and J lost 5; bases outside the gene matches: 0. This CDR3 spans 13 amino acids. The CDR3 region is CASSLDRGYGYTF. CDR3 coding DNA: TGTGCCAGCAGCTTAGACAGGGGGTATGGCTACACCTTC.

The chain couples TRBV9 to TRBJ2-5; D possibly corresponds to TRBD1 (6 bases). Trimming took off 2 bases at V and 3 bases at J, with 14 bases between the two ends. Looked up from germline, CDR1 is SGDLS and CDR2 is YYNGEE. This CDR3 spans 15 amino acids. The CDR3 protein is CASSVLGHSEETQYF. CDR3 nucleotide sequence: TGTGCCAGCAGCGTTCTGGGACACTCAGAAGAGACCCAGTACTTC.

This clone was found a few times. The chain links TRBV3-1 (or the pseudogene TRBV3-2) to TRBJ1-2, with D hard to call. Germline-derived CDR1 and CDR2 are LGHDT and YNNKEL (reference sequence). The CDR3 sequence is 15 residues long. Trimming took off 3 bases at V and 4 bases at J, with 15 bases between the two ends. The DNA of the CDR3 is TGTGCCAGCAGCCAGGCATCACTATCGTCCTATGGCTACACCTTC. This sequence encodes CASSQASLSSYGYTF.

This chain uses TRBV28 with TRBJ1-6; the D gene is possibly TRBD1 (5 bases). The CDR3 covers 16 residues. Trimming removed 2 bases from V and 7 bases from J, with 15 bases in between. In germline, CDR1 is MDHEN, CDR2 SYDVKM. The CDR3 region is CASSLRSGQVNSPLHF. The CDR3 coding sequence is TGTGCCAGCAGTTTACGGTCCGGACAAGTAAATTCACCCCTCCACTTT. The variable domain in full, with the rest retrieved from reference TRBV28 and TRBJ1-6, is DVKVTQSSRYLVKRTGEKVFLECVQDMDHENMFWYRQDPGLGLRLIYFSYDVKMKEKGDIPEGYSVSREKKERFSLILESASTNQTSMYLCASSLRSGQVNSPLHFGNGTRLTVT.

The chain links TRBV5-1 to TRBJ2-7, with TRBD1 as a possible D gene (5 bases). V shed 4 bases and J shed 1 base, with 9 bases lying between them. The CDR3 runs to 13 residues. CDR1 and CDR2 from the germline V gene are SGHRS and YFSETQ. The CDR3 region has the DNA TGCGCCAGCAGCCTGGACACATCCTACGAGCAGTACGTC. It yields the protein CASSLDTSYEQYV.

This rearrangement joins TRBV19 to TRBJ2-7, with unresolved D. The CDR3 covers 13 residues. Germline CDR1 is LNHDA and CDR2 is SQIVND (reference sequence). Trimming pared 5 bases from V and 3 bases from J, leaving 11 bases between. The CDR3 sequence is CASSPGHYYEQYF. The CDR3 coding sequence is TGTGCCAGTAGTCCCGGCCACTACTACGAGCAGTACTTC.

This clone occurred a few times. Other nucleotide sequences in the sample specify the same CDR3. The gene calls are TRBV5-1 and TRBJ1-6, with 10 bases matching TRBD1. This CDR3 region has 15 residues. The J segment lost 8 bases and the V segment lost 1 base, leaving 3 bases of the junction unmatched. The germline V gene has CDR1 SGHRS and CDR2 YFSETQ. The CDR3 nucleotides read TGCGCCAGCAGCTTGCGGACAGGGGGAGATTCACCCCTCCACTTT. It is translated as CASSLRTGGDSPLHF.

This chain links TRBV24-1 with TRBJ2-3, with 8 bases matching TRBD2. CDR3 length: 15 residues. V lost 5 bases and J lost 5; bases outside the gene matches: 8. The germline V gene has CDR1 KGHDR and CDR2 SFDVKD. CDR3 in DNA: TGTGCCACCAGTGTCGGAGCGGGAGAAGTAGATACGCAGTATTTT. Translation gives CATSVGAGEVDTQYF.

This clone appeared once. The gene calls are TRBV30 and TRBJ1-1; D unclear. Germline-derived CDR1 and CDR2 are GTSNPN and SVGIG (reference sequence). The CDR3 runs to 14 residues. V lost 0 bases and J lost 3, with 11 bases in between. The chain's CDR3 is CAWSVSSSYTEAFF. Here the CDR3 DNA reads TGTGCCTGGAGTGTTTCAAGCTCCTACACTGAAGCTTTCTTT.

In DNA form, the CDR3 reads TGCGCCAGCAGTGATGAGGTCGTGCCAGAGCGGGGGGGCCGGGGAAACCAAGAGACCCAGTACTTC. It translates to CASSDEVVPERGGRGNQETQYF. The genes are TRBV10-1 and TRBJ2-5; 10 bases match TRBD2. Germline CDR1 WNHNN, CDR2 SYGVQD (reference sequence). The CDR3 runs 22 residues. V lost 3 bases, J lost 0 bases, and 22 bases stayed unmatched.

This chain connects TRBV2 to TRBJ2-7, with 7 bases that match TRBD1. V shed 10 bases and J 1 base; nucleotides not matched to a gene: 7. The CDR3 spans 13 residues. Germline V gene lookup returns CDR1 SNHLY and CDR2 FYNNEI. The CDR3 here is CATLNRGSYEQYF. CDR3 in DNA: TGTGCCACCTTAAACAGGGGTTCCTACGAGCAGTACTTC.

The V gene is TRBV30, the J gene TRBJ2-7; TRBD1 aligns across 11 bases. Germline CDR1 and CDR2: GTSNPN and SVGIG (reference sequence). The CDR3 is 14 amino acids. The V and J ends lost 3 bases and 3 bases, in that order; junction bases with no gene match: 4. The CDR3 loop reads CAWSRGTGGYEQYV. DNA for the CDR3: TGTGCCTGGAGCCGCGGGACAGGGGGCTACGAGCAGTACGTC.

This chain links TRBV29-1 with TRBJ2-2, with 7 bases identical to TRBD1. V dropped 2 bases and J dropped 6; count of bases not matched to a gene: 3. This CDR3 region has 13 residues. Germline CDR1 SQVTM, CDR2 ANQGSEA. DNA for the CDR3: TGCAGCGTTGAAAAGGGGGCCCCCGGGGAGCTGTTTTTT. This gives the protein CSVEKGAPGELFF.

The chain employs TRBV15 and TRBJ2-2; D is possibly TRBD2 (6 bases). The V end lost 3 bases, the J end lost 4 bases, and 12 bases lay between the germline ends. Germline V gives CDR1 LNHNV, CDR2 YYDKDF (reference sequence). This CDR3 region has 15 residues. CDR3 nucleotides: TGTGCCACCAGCAGGACTGGGGGGAGCACCGGGGAGCTGTTTTTT. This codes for CATSRTGGSTGELFF. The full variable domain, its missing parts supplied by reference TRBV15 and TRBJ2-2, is DAMVIQNPRYQVTQFGKPVTLSCSQTLNHNVMYWYQQKSSQAPKLLFHYYDKDFNNEADTPDNFQSRRPNTSFCFLDIRSPGLGDTAMYLCATSRTGGSTGELFFGEGSRLTVL.

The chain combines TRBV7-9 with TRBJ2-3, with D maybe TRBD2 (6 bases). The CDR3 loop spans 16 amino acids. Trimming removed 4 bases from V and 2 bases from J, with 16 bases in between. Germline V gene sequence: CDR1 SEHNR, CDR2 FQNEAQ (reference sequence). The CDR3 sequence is CASSSWLAQITDTQYF. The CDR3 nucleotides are TGTGCCAGCAGCTCCTGGCTAGCGCAGATCACAGATACGCAGTATTTT.

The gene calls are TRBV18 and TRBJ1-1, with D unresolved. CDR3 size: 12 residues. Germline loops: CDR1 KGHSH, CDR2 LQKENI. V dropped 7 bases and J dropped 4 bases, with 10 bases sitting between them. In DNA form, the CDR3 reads TGTGCCAGCTTATCCACGGGCACTGAAGCTTTCTTT. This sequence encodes CASLSTGTEAFF.

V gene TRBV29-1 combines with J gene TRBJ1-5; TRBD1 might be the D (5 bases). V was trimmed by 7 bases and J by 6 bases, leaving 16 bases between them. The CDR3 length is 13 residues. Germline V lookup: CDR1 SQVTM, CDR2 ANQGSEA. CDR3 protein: CSALTVAGQPQHF. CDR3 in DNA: TGCAGCGCTCTGACAGTGGCTGGTCAGCCCCAGCATTTT.

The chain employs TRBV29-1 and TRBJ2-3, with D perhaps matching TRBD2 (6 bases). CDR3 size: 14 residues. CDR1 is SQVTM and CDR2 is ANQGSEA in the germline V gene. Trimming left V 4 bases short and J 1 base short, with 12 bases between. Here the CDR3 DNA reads TGCAGCGTTGTTGCGGGGACGGGCACAGATACGCAGTATTTT. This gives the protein CSVVAGTGTDTQYF.